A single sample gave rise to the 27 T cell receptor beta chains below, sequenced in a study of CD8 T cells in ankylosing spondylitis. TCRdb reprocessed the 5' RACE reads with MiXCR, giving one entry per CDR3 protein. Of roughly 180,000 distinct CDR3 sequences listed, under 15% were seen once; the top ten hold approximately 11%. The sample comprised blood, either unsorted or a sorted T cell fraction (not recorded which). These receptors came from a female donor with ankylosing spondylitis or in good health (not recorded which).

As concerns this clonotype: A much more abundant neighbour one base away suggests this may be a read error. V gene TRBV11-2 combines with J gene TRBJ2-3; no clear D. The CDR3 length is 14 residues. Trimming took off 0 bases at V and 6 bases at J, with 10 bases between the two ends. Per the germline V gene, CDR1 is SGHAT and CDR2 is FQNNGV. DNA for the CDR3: TGTGCCAGCAGCTTAGATAGAGGTTGGGATACGCAGTATTTT. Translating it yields CASSLDRGWDTQYF.

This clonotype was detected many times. This chain's CDR3 is CASSPSYSNQPQHF. CDR3 sequence (DNA): TGTGCCAGCAGTCCGTCGTATAGCAATCAGCCCCAGCATTTT. The V and J genes are TRBV25-1 and TRBJ1-5; D not certain. Per the germline V gene, CDR1 is MGHDK and CDR2 is SYGVNS. V was clipped by 5 bases and J by 0 bases, with 8 bases between them. The CDR3 length is 14 residues. Supplemented by reference TRBV25-1 and TRBJ1-5, the full variable domain reads EADIYQTPRYLVIGTGKKITLECSQTMGHDKMYWYQQDPGMELHLIHYSYGVNSTEKGDLSSESTVSRIRTEHFPLTLESARPSHTSQYLCASSPSYSNQPQHFGDGTRLSIL.

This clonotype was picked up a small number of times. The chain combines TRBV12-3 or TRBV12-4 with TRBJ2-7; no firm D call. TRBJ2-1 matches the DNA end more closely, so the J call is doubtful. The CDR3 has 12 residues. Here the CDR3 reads CASSLGGYEQFF. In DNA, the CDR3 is TGTGCCAGCAGTTTAGGAGGATACGAGCAGTTCTTC.

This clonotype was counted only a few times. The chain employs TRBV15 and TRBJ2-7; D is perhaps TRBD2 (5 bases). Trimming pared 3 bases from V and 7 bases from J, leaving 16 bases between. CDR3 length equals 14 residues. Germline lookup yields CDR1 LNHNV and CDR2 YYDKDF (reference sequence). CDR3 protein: CATSRVVRGQEQYF. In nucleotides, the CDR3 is TGTGCCACCAGCAGGGTAGTCCGGGGTCAAGAGCAGTACTTC.

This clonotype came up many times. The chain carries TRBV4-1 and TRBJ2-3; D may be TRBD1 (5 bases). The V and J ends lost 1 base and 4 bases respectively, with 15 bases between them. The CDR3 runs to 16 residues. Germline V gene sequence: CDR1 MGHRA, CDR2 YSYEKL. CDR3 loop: CASSQVSGRVADTQYF. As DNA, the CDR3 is TGCGCCAGCAGCCAAGTTTCGGGCAGGGTGGCAGATACGCAGTATTTT.

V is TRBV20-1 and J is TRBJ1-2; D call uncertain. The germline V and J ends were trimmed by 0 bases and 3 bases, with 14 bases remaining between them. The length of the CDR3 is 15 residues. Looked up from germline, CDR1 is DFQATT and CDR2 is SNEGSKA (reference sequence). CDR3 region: CSAREGGGLDYGYTF. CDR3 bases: TGCAGTGCTAGAGAGGGTGGAGGGCTCGACTATGGCTACACCTTC.

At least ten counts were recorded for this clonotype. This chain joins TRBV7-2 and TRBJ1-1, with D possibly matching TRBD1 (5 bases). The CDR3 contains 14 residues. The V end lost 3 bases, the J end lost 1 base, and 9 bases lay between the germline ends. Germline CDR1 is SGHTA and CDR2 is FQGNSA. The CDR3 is CASSFTQGNTEAFF. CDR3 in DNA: TGTGCCAGCAGCTTTACCCAGGGGAACACTGAAGCTTTCTTT.

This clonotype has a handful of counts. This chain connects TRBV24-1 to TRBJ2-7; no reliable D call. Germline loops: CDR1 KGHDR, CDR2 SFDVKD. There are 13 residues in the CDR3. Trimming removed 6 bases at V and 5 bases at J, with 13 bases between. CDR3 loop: CATSTGSDDEQYF. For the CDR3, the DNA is TGTGCCACCAGTACGGGTTCTGATGACGAGCAGTACTTC.

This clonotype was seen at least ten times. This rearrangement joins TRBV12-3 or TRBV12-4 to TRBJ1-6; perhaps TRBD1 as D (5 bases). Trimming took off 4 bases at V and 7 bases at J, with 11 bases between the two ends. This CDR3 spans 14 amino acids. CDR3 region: CASSSQGGNSPLHF. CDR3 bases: TGTGCCAGCAGTTCCCAGGGAGGAAATTCACCCCTCCACTTT.

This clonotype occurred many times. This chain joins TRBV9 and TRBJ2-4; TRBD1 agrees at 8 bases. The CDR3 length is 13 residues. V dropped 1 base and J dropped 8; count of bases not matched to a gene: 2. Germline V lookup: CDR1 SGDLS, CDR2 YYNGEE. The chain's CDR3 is CASSVSDRDIQYF. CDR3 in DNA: TGTGCCAGCAGCGTATCGGACAGGGACATTCAGTACTTC.

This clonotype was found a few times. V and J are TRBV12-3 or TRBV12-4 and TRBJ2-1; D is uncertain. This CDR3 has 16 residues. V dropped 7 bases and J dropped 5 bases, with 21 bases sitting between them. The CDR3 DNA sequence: TGTGCCAGCATCCTATCAGGCGGTTCGGCCCACAATGAGCAGTTCTTC. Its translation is CASILSGGSAHNEQFF.

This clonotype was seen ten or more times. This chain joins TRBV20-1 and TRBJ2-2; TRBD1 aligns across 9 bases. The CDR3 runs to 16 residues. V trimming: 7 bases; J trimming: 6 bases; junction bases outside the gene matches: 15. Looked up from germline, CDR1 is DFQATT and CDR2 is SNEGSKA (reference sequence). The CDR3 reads CSVTVSGQGGPGELFF. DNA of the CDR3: TGCAGTGTTACCGTTTCGGGACAGGGAGGACCCGGGGAGCTGTTTTTT.

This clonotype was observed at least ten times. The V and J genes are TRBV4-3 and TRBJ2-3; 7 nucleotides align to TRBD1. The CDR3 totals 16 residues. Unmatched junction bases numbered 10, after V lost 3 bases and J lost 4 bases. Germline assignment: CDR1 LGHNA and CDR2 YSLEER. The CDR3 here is CASSQGQSLGADTQYF. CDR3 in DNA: TGCGCCAGCAGCCAGGGACAGTCGCTAGGCGCAGATACGCAGTATTTT.

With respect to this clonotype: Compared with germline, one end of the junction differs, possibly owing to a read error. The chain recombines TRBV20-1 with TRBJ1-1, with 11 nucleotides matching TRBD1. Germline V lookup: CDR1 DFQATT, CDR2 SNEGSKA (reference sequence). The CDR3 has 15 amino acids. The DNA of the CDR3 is TGCAGAGCTACAAACCCCGGACAGGGGGCATCTGAAGCTTTCTTT. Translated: CRATNPGQGASEAFF.

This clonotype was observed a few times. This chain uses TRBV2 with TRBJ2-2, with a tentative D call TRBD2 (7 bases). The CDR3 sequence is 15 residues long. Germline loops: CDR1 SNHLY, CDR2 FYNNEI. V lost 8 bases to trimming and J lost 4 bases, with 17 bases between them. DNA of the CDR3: TGTGCCAGCCGAGACGGGGGGCCGGGCACCGGGGAGCTGTTTTTT. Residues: CASRDGGPGTGELFF.

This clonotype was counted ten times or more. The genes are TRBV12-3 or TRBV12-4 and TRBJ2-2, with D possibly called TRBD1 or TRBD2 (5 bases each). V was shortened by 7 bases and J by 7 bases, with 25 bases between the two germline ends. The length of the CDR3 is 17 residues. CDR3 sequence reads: CASIPASKAWGNGELFF. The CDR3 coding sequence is TGTGCCAGCATCCCCGCTTCCAAGGCATGGGGGAACGGGGAGCTGTTTTTT.

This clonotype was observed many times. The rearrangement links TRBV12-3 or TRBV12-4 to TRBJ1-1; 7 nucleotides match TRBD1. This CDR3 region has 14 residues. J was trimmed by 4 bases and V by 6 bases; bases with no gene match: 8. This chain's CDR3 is CASRIDRVGTEAFF. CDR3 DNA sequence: TGTGCCAGCAGGATCGACAGGGTAGGCACTGAAGCTTTCTTT.

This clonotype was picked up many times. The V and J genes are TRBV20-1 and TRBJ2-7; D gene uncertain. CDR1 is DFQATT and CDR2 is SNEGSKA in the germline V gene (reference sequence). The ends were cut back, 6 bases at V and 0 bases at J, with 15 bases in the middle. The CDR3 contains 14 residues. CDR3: CSARRLLSSYEQYF. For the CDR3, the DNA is TGCAGTGCGAGAAGACTCTTAAGCTCCTACGAGCAGTACTTC.

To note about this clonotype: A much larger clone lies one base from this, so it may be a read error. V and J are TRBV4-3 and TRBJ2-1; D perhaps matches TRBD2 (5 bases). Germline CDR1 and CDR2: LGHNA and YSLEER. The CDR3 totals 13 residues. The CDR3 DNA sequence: TGCGCCAGCAGCCAGGAAATAGGAGGTGAGCAGCTCTTC. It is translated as CASSQEIGGEQLF.

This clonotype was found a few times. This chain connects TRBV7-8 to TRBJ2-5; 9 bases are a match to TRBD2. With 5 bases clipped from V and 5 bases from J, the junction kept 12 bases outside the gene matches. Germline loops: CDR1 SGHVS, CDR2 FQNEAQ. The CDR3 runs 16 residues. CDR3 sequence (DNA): TGTGCCAGCAGCCCGCGGGGGGGTCAACCTTTTGAGACCCAGTACTTC. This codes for CASSPRGGQPFETQYF.

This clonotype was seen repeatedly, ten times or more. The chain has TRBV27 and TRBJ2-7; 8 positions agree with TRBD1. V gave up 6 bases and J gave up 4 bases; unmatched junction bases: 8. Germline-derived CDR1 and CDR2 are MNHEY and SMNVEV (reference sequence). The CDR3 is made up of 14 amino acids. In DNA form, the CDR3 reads TGTGCCAGCAGCCCGACAGGGGTGGCGTACGAGCAGTACTTC. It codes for CASSPTGVAYEQYF.

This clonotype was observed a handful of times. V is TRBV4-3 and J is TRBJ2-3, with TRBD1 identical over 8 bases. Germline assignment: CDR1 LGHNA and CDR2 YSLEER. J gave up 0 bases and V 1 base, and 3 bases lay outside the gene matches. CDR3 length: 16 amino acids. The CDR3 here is CASSQVQGASTDTQYF. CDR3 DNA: TGCGCCAGCAGCCAAGTCCAGGGGGCTAGCACAGATACGCAGTATTTT.

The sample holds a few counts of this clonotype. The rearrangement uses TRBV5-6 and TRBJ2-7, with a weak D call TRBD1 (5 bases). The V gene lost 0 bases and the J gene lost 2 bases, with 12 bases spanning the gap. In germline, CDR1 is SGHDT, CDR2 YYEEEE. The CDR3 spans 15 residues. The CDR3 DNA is TGTGCCAGCAGCTTGGAGGATGGGGCGCCCTACGAGCAGTACTTC. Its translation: CASSLEDGAPYEQYF.

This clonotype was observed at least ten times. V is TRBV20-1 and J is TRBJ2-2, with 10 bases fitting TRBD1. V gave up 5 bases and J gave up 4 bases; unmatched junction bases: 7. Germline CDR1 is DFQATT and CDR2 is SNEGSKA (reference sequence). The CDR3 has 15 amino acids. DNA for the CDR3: TGCAGTGCTGCCCGACAGGGGGCGAGCACCGGGGAGCTGTTTTTT. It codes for CSAARQGASTGELFF.

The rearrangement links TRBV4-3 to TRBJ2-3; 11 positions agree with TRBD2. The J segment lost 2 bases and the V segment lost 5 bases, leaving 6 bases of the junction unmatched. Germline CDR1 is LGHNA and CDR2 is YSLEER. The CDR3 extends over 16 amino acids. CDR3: CASSAGTSGYTDTQYF. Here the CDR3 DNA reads TGCGCCAGCAGCGCCGGGACTAGCGGATACACAGATACGCAGTATTTT.

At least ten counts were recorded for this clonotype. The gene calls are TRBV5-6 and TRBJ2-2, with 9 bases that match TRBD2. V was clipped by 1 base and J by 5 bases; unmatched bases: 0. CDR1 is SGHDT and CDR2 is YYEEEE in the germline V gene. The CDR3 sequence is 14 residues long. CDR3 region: CASSLTSGTGELFF. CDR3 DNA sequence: TGTGCCAGCAGCTTGACTAGCGGGACCGGGGAGCTGTTTTTT.

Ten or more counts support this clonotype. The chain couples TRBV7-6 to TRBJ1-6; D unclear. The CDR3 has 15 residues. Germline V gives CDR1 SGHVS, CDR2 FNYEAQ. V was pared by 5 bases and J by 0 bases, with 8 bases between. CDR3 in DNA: TGTGCCAGCAGCCAACAAAGCTCCTATAATTCACCCCTCCACTTT. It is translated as CASSQQSSYNSPLHF.